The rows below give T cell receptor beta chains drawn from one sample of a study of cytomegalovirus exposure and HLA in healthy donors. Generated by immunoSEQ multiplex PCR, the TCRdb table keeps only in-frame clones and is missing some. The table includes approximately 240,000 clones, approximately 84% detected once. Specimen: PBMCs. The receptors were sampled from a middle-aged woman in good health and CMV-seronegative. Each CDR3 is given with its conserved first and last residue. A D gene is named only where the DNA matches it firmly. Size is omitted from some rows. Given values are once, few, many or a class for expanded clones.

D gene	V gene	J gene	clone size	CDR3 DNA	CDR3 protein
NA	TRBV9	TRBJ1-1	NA	TGTGCCAGCTCGCTGGTGTTACAGGTCAACACTGAAGCTTTCTTT	CASSLVLQVNTEAFF
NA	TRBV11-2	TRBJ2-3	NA	TGTGCCAGCAGCCCGCGGGCAGCGGACCCCGCTAGCACAGATACGCAGTATTTT	CASSPRAADPASTDTQYF
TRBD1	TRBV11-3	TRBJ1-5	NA	TGTGCCAGCAGCTCCCTAGGACAGGGGGCGGACTTTTATAGCAATCAGCCCCAGCATTTT	CASSSLGQGADFYSNQPQHF
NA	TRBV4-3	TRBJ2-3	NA	TGCGCCAGCAGCCAAGCGTTGCGCGGCACAGATACGCAGTATTTT	CASSQALRGTDTQYF
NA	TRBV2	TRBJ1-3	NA	TGTGCCAGCAATAGACAAGTAAACACCATATATTTT	CASNRQVNTIYF
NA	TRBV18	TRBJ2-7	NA	TGTGCCAGCTCACCACCGGGACAACGCTCCTACGAGCAGTACTTC	CASSPPGQRSYEQYF
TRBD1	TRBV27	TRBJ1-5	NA	TGTGCCAGCAGCTCACAGGGGCGTACAAATCAGCCCCAGCATTTT	CASSSQGRTNQPQHF
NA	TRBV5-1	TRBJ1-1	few	TGCGCCAGCAGCTTGGCGGGGTGGGAAGGTTCTGAAGCTTTCTTT	CASSLAGWEGSEAFF
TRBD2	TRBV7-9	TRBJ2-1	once	TGTGCCAGCAGCTTGGGAATAAAGGGTCCGCGGGGGGGGAATGAGCAGTTCTTC	CASSLGIKGPRGGNEQFF
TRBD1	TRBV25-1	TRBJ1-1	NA	TGTGCCAGCAGCCTTCACGGGACAGACCTGGGGCAAGCTTTCTTT	CASSLHGTDLGQAFF
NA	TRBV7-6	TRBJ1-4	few	TGTGCCAGCAGCTTAGGGGCAGGGGAGAAACTGTTTTTT	CASSLGAGEKLFF
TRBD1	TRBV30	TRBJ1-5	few	TGTGCCTGGAGTGGACCTACAGGGGATGGGGATCAGCCCCAGCATTTT	CAWSGPTGDGDQPQHF
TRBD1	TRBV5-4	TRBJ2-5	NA	TGTGCCGGCAGTCCTACAGGGGAGTCGGGAGAGACCCAGTACTTC	CAGSPTGESGETQYF
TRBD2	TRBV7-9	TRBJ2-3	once	TGTGCCAGCAGCATGGGGGGGCCTAGCGGGACAGATACGCAGTATTTT	CASSMGGPSGTDTQYF
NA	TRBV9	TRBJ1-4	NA	TGTGCCAGCAGCAAGACAGCTGCTAATGAAAAACTGTTTTTT	CASSKTAANEKLFF
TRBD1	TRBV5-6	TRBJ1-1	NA	TGTGCCAGCAGTTCCAGGACAGGGGCAAATTACGGTGAAGCTTTCTTT	CASSSRTGANYGEAFF
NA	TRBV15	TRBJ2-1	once	TGTGCCACCAGCAGAGTAGACAACAATGAGCAGTTCTTC	CATSRVDNNEQFF
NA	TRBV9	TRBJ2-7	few	TGTGCCAGCAGCGTAGGGTCGGTCTCCTACGAGCAGTACTTC	CASSVGSVSYEQYF
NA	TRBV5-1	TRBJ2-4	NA	TGCGCCAGCAGCTTGCCCCTCCCCGCACAGGTGCCAAACATTCAGTACTTC	CASSLPLPAQVPNIQYF
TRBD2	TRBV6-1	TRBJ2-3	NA	TGTGCCAGCACAGGCGGGGGGTACACAGATACGCAGTATTTT	CASTGGGYTDTQYF
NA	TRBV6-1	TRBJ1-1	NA	TGTGCCAGCAAAACGGGACAATTGAACACTGAAGCTTTCTTT	CASKTGQLNTEAFF
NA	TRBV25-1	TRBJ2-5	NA	TGTGCCAGCAGTGGCGGGGGCTCCCAAGAGACCCAGTACTTC	CASSGGGSQETQYF
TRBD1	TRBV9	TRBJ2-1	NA	TGTGCCAGCAGCGTCGACACAGGGGGCATTTTAAATGAGCAGTTCTTC	CASSVDTGGILNEQFF
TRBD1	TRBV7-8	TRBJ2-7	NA	TGTGCCAGCAGCTTAGAATGGACAGGTCTTTACGAGCAGTACTTC	CASSLEWTGLYEQYF
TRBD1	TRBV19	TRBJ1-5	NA	TGTGCCAGTAGTATGTTAGAGGGACAGGGGGCTCAGCCCCAGCATTTT	CASSMLEGQGAQPQHF
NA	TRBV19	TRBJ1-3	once	TGTGCCAGTAGTATTCTGGCGGCGGCCTCTGGAAACACCATATATTTT	CASSILAAASGNTIYF
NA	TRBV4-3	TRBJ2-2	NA	TGCGCCAGCAGCCAAGAGAGGCTCACTACGGCCGGGGAGCTGTTTTTT	CASSQERLTTAGELFF
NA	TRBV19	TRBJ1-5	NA	TGTGCCAGTAGTATCCCACCGGGGGGCCTTCTTAGCAATCAGCCCCAGCATTTT	CASSIPPGGLLSNQPQHF
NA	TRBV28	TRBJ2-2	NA	TGTGCCAGCACCCTTTCTCTCAGCACCGGGGAGCTGTTTTTT	CASTLSLSTGELFF
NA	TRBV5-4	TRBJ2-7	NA	TGTGCCAGCAGCCTGTCCGGGAATCCTTACGAGCAGTACTTC	CASSLSGNPYEQYF
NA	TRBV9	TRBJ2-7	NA	TGTGCCAGCAGCCGACAGGACCTATACGAGCAGTACTTC	CASSRQDLYEQYF
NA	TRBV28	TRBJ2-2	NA	TGTGCCAGCACCCTTGACACCGGGGAGCTGTTTTTT	CASTLDTGELFF
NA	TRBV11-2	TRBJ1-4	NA	TGTGCCAGCAGCTTACGGCTTGGGGCGACCAATGAAAAACTGTTTTTT	CASSLRLGATNEKLFF
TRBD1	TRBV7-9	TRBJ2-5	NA	TGTTCCAGCAGCTTACAGGGGATCCAGACCCAGTACTTC	CSSSLQGIQTQYF
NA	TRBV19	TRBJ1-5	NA	TGTGCCACTTCCAGTCTAGGGGGTTCGCCCCAGCATTTT	CATSSLGGSPQHF
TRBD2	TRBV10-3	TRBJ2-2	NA	TGTGCCATCAGTGAGTCAGGAGCGGGGGCAAACACCGGGGAGCTGTTTTTT	CAISESGAGANTGELFF
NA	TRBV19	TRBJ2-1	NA	TGTGCCAGTCGGGCAAGCAGGGGCAATGAGCAGTTCTTC	CASRASRGNEQFF
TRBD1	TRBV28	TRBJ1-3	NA	TGTGCCAGCAGCCACCTAGACAGGGTAGGGGATGGAAACACCATATATTTT	CASSHLDRVGDGNTIYF
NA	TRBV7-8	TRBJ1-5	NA	TGTGCCAGCAGCTTAGCGGCAGGACATAGTCAGCCCCAGCATTTT	CASSLAAGHSQPQHF
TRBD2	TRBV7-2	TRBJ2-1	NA	TGTGCCAGCAACCTAATAGCGGGGGGGCCTTATGAGCAGTTCTTC	CASNLIAGGPYEQFF
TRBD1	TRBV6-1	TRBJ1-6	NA	TGTGCCAGCAGTGAAACCGACAGGGGTGCTTCACCCCTCCACTTT	CASSETDRGASPLHF
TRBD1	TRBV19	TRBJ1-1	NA	TGTGCCAGCCACAGGGGGCAAAGGAACACTGAAGCTTTCTTT	CASHRGQRNTEAFF
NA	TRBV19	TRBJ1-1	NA	TGTGCCAGTCGGCCCCAGGGGAAAGGAACTGAAGCTTTCTTT	CASRPQGKGTEAFF
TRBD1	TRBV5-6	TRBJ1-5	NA	TGTGCCAGCAGCTTTAGACAGGGGATGATGAGCAATCAGCCCCAGCATTTT	CASSFRQGMMSNQPQHF
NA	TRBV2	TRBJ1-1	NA	TGTGCCAGCAGTTCCCAGAACATGAACACTGAAGCTTTCTTT	CASSSQNMNTEAFF
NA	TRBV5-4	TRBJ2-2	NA	TGTGCCAGCAGCCAACCACAGGCCGGGACCGGGGAGCTGTTTTTT	CASSQPQAGTGELFF
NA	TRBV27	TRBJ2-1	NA	TGTGCCAGCAGTTATGTCCTAGGCAATGAGCAGTTCTTC	CASSYVLGNEQFF
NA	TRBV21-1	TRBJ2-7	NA	TGTGCCAGCAGCCCAAAGGATAGGAGGTCCTACGAGCAGTACTTC	CASSPKDRRSYEQYF
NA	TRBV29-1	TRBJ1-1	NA	TGCAGCGTTGTGGTCTATCCCACCATGAACACTGAAGCTTTCTTT	CSVVVYPTMNTEAFF
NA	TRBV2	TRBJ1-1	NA	TGTGCCAGCAGTGATCCGGGGGGACTGGGGAACACTGAAGCTTTCTTT	CASSDPGGLGNTEAFF
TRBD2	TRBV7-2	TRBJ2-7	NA	TGTGCCAGCAGCGCCAGGACTAGCGGGGGGCCCGCCGAGCAGTACTTC	CASSARTSGGPAEQYF